The 25 T cell receptor beta chains listed next were all sequenced from one sample in a study of OX40 agonist ivuxolimab in advanced cancers. Produced via immunoSEQ multiplex PCR; TCRdb's table is partial and in-frame only. The table records around 74,000 clones, over 80% of them present only once. This specimen consisted of CD4+ or CD8+ T cells sorted from blood, obtained in a trial of the OX40 agonist ivuxolimab. Every receptor here comes from an adult with an advanced solid tumor such as melanoma, head and neck, liver or kidney cancer.

This clone was detected once. V gene TRBV11-2 combines with J gene TRBJ1-4, with D perhaps TRBD1 (5 bases). The CDR3 loop spans 16 amino acids. V was trimmed by 4 bases and J by 8 bases, leaving 20 bases between them. Germline assignment: CDR1 SGHAT and CDR2 FQNNGV. The CDR3: CASSSTGLGVREKLFF. CDR3 nucleotides: TGTGCCAGCAGCTCAACAGGTTTGGGGGTTCGGGAAAAACTGTTTTTT.

Only one count was recorded for this clone. The chain recombines TRBV11-3 with TRBJ1-1; D uncertain. This CDR3 is 12 amino acids long. V lost 3 bases and J lost 5, with 7 bases in between. Looked up from germline, CDR1 is SGHNT and CDR2 is YENEEA. The CDR3 sequence is CASSFSGTEAFF. The CDR3 DNA is TGTGCCAGCAGCTTCTCGGGGACTGAAGCTTTCTTT.

This sequence joins TRBV5-1 and TRBJ2-7, with D possibly matching TRBD2 (5 bases). The CDR3 totals 15 residues. Germline-derived CDR1 and CDR2 are SGHRS and YFSETQ. Trimming removed 4 bases from V and 2 bases from J, with 16 bases in between. CDR3 sequence (DNA): TGCGCCAGCAGCCTACTGAAGGTCGGGGCCTACGAGCAGTACTTC. It specifies CASSLLKVGAYEQYF.

The gene calls are TRBV4-3 and TRBJ2-7, with D perhaps matching TRBD2 (6 bases). The length of the CDR3 is 15 residues. The ends were cut back, 0 bases at V and 2 bases at J, with 11 bases in the middle. Germline V gene sequence: CDR1 LGHNA, CDR2 YSLEER. The CDR3 sequence: CASSQEMGLAYEQYF. DNA for the CDR3: TGCGCCAGCAGCCAAGAGATGGGACTGGCCTACGAGCAGTACTTC.

The chain has TRBV2 and TRBJ2-3; no clear D. CDR3 length: 13 residues. The V end was cut by 5 bases, the J end by 1 base, with 7 bases between. From germline, CDR1 is SNHLY and CDR2 FYNNEI. CDR3 loop: CASSMRGTDTQYF. The CDR3 coding sequence is TGTGCCAGCAGTATGCGAGGCACAGATACGCAGTATTTT. Filled out from reference TRBV2 and TRBJ2-3, the complete variable domain reads EPEVTQTPSHQVTQMGQEVILRCVPISNHLYFYWYRQILGQKVEFLVSFYNNEISEKSEIFDDQFSVERPDGSNFTLKIRSTKLEDSAMYFCASSMRGTDTQYFGPGTRLTVL.

The chain carries TRBV2 and TRBJ1-5; tentative D call: TRBD1 (5 bases). The CDR3 consists of 14 residues. The germline V and J ends were trimmed by 6 bases and 4 bases, with 13 bases remaining between them. Looked up from germline, CDR1 is SNHLY and CDR2 is FYNNEI. The CDR3 DNA is TGTGCCAGCAGCGCGGGGCAGGGAAATCAGCCCCAGCATTTT. Protein: CASSAGQGNQPQHF.

This clone is a singleton in its sample. The genes are TRBV27 and TRBJ2-5, with D possibly being TRBD1 or TRBD2 (6 bases each). Germline V gene data show CDR1 as MNHEY and CDR2 as SMNVEV (reference sequence). The CDR3 totals 14 residues. V was shortened by 4 bases and J by 3 bases, with 12 bases between the two germline ends. CDR3: CASSSLGGEETQYF. In nucleotides, the CDR3 is TGTGCCAGCAGTTCCCTGGGGGGCGAAGAGACCCAGTACTTC.

The rearrangement joins TRBV18 to TRBJ1-1; D is unresolved. CDR3 length equals 14 residues. Germline CDR1 KGHSH, CDR2 LQKENI. Trimming took 3 bases from V and 4 from J, leaving 12 bases between them. DNA for the CDR3: TGTGCCAGCTCACCGGCCTTGCGGGGCACTGAAGCTTTCTTT. This encodes CASSPALRGTEAFF.

The chain links TRBV5-4 to TRBJ1-5; TRBD1 matches 9 bases. The V gene end was trimmed by 3 bases and the J gene end by 9 bases; junction bases not matched to a gene: 7. The CDR3 has 14 amino acids. Germline V gene sequence: CDR1 SGHNT, CDR2 YYREEE (reference sequence). The CDR3 coding sequence is TGTGCCAGCAGCTGGGACAGGGACAGCGGGCCCCAGCATTTT. The encoded protein is CASSWDRDSGPQHF.

This clone was seen only once. The V gene is TRBV19, the J gene TRBJ2-4; D is uncertain. CDR3 length equals 13 residues. Trimming pared 6 bases from V and 3 bases from J, leaving 9 bases between. The V gene's germline CDR1 is LNHDA and CDR2 SQIVND (reference sequence). The CDR3 region has the DNA TGTGCCAGTAGCCCCCTTGGCAAAAACATTCAGTACTTC. It codes for CASSPLGKNIQYF.

The rearrangement uses TRBV11-3 and TRBJ1-1; 8 bases align to TRBD1. V lost 6 bases to trimming and J lost 7 bases; unmatched junction nucleotides: 13. This CDR3 contains 15 residues. Germline V CDR1 and CDR2: SGHNT, YENEEA. CDR3 amino acids: CASRPGWQGAGEAFF. The CDR3 DNA is TGTGCCAGCAGACCAGGTTGGCAGGGGGCGGGTGAAGCTTTCTTT.

J is TRBJ2-4 and V is TRBV30; D tentatively fits TRBD1 or TRBD2 (6 bases each). V was pared by 1 base and J by 8 bases, with 15 bases between. This CDR3 is 14 amino acids long. Per the germline V gene, CDR1 is GTSNPN and CDR2 is SVGIG (reference sequence). DNA for the CDR3: TGTGCCTGGAGTGACATTGGAGGGGGTCACATTCAGTACTTC. This codes for CAWSDIGGGHIQYF.

The chain joins TRBV7-9 to TRBJ1-2, with a tentative D call TRBD1 (6 bases). The germline V gene encodes CDR1 SEHNR and CDR2 FQNEAQ (reference sequence). The CDR3 has 18 residues. V shed 8 bases and J shed 5 bases, with 30 bases lying between them. The DNA for the CDR3 is TGTGCCAGCCTTCCCCTCATTCGGTGGGAGGGGGGTGTATATGGCTACACCTTC. Its protein is CASLPLIRWEGGVYGYTF.

The chain carries TRBV28 and TRBJ2-1; D is uncertain. Germline CDR1 is MDHEN and CDR2 is SYDVKM. The CDR3 is 14 residues long. V lost 6 bases, J lost 3 bases, and 12 bases lay in between. The chain's CDR3 is CASSPLENYNEQFF. DNA for the CDR3: TGTGCCAGCAGCCCGTTGGAGAACTACAATGAGCAGTTCTTC.

V usage is TRBV9 and J usage is TRBJ1-4, with 9 bases matching TRBD1. The germline V gene has CDR1 SGDLS and CDR2 YYNGEE. CDR3 length: 16 residues. Losses at the gene ends were 5 bases for V and 8 bases for J; bases not matched to a gene: 13. The CDR3: CASSETGTGRGEKLFF. The CDR3 nucleotides read TGTGCCAGCAGTGAGACCGGGACAGGGCGTGGCGAAAAACTGTTTTTT.

V is TRBV30 and J is TRBJ2-6; 7 nucleotides match TRBD1. J was trimmed by 2 bases and V by 2 bases; bases with no gene match: 3. CDR1 and CDR2 (germline): GTSNPN, SVGIG (reference sequence). The CDR3 loop spans 15 amino acids. The CDR3 loop reads CAWSSQGAGANVLTF. CDR3 nucleotides: TGTGCCTGGAGTTCTCAGGGGGCTGGGGCCAACGTCCTGACTTTC.

This rearrangement joins TRBV27 to TRBJ2-7; D ambiguous. The CDR3 has 10 amino acids. Germline V gene lookup returns CDR1 MNHEY and CDR2 SMNVEV (reference sequence). V was clipped by 8 bases and J by 3 bases, with 5 bases between them. The CDR3 reads CASGNYEQYF. In nucleotides, the CDR3 is TGTGCCAGCGGTAACTACGAGCAGTACTTC.

This sequence joins TRBV15 and TRBJ2-4, with 8 positions matching TRBD1. J gave up 6 bases and V 1 base, and 5 bases lay outside the gene matches. This CDR3 comprises 15 residues. Germline V gives CDR1 LNHNV, CDR2 YYDKDF (reference sequence). Here the CDR3 DNA reads TGTGCCACCAGCAGAGCCGGACAGGGTGTAAACATTCAGTACTTC. This translates into CATSRAGQGVNIQYF.

V and J are TRBV29-1 and TRBJ1-1, with 10 bases fitting TRBD1. The CDR3 runs 13 residues. The junction had 4 bases not matched to a gene; V was cut back by 7 bases and J by 2 bases. The V gene's germline CDR1 is SQVTM and CDR2 ANQGSEA. This chain's CDR3 is CSGRTGGNTEAFF. In DNA form, the CDR3 reads TGCAGCGGCAGGACAGGGGGTAACACTGAAGCTTTCTTT.

The chain joins TRBV7-9 to TRBJ2-1, with TRBD1 matching 9 bases. The CDR3 runs to 14 residues. CDR1 is SEHNR and CDR2 is FQNEAQ in the germline V gene (reference sequence). The ends lost 6 bases at V and 9 bases at J; junction bases unmatched: 9. The CDR3 loop reads CASRAGTGISEQFF. The CDR3 DNA reads as TGTGCCAGCAGGGCCGGGACAGGGATTAGTGAGCAGTTCTTC.

The gene calls are TRBV10-3 and TRBJ2-7, with D perhaps TRBD1 (6 bases). This CDR3 is built from 12 residues. Germline CDR1 is ENHRY and CDR2 is SYGVKD. The V end lost 9 bases, the J end lost 5 bases, and 14 bases lay between the germline ends. The CDR3 nucleotides read TGTGCCATTGGTAGGGACACCCACGAGCAGTACTTC. This codes for CAIGRDTHEQYF.

V gene TRBV9 combines with J gene TRBJ1-1; D is perhaps TRBD1 (6 bases). CDR1 and CDR2 (germline): SGDLS, YYNGEE. The V end lost 4 bases, the J end lost 1 base, and 8 bases lay between the germline ends. This CDR3 spans 13 amino acids. CDR3 residues: CASSQGQNTEAFF. Here the CDR3 DNA reads TGTGCCAGCAGCCAGGGACAGAACACTGAAGCTTTCTTT.

The CDR3 is CAISDFGAPQIQETQYF. The CDR3 DNA is TGTGCCATCAGTGATTTCGGGGCGCCTCAAATCCAAGAGACCCAGTACTTC. V and J are TRBV10-3 and TRBJ2-5; TRBD1 or TRBD2 may be the D gene (5 bases each). Germline V gives CDR1 ENHRY, CDR2 SYGVKD. Trimming pared 3 bases from V and 1 base from J, leaving 18 bases between. The CDR3 covers 17 residues.

The chain couples TRBV2 to TRBJ2-7; TRBD2 matches at 9 bases. Germline-derived CDR1 and CDR2 are SNHLY and FYNNEI. Trimming cost V 6 bases and J 2 bases; bases outside gene matches: 8. This CDR3 is 15 amino acids long. CDR3 protein: CASRGGLAGPYEQYF. The CDR3 DNA follows: TGTGCCAGCAGGGGGGGCCTAGCGGGACCCTACGAGCAGTACTTC. Full variable domain (rest looked up from reference TRBV2 and TRBJ2-7): EPEVTQTPSHQVTQMGQEVILRCVPISNHLYFYWYRQILGQKVEFLVSFYNNEISEKSEIFDDQFSVERPDGSNFTLKIRSTKLEDSAMYFCASRGGLAGPYEQYFGPGTRLTVT.

The rearrangement uses TRBV7-2 and TRBJ1-4; tentatively, D is TRBD1 (5 bases). There are 14 residues in the CDR3. Germline CDR1 is SGHTA and CDR2 is FQGNSA. Trimming shortened V by 7 bases and J by 2 bases, and 11 bases separated the two germline ends. The CDR3 region has the DNA TGTGCCAGCAAACCCGGGGGGACTAATGAAAAACTGTTTTTT. This codes for CASKPGGTNEKLFF. Using reference TRBV7-2 and TRBJ1-4 for the parts outside the CDR3, the full variable domain is GAGVSQSPSNKVTEKGKDVELRCDPISGHTALYWYRQSLGQGLEFLIYFQGNSAPDKSGLPSDRFSAERTGGSVSTLTIQRTQQEDSAVYLCASKPGGTNEKLFFGSGTQLSVL.